The table lists the clone carrying this T cell receptor (beta chain) with a few counts. Antigen: not known. From germline, CDR1 is SGHRS and CDR2 YFSETQ. V was cut by 0 bases and J by 0 bases, with 7 bases left in between. CDR3 length: 15 amino acids. The sample comes from a study of CD8 T cells in ankylosing spondylitis. General observations from the study: In reactive arthritis synovial fluid and blood, some motif variants had been reported before. From matched ankylosing spondylitis synovial fluid, disease-linked clones were reportedly recovered at significantly enriched levels. Ankylosing spondylitis blood seemed to carry a telltale TCR beta motif made of roughly 8 highly homologous variants.

Researchers built TCR beta libraries using quantitative 5'-RACE with molecular barcodes. TCRdb re-derived calls from the 5' RACE reads in MiXCR, one entry per CDR3 protein. This sample has almost 250,000 distinct CDR3 sequences, with 30% to 35% found just once. This clonotype originated in a male donor with ankylosing spondylitis or in good health (not recorded which). The sample was blood, either unsorted or a sorted T cell fraction (not recorded which). The chain recombines TRBV5-1 with TRBJ2-1; D ambiguous. The DNA for the CDR3 is TGCGCCAGCAGCTTGGAGGCCAGCTCCTACAATGAGCAGTTCTTC. Its translation is CASSLEASSYNEQFF.